The 22 T cell receptor beta chains presented below share a single source sample, sequenced in a study of CD8+CD57+ T cells in acquired aplastic anemia (dated 2018 in TCRdb). Expansion of CD8+CD57+ cells had been shown by flow cytometry in the patients chosen for sequencing. Instrument on record: Illumina HiSeq 2000. Genomic DNA served as template for TCR beta VDJ combination and CDR3 sequence profiling. TCRdb took the public reads, trimmed them with fastp at Q25, ran MiXCR for clone calling and kept in-frame beta chains. Rows are unified per CDR3 protein, each entry keeping the most common DNA and genes. This sample gives more than 200,000 distinct CDR3 sequences in total; over 40% of them show up just once. The biggest ten clones account for 15% to 20% of the sample. The sample consisted of sorted CD4+, CD8+, or CD8+CD57+ T cells (not recorded which) from PBMCs. The receptors were gathered from a human donor with aplastic anemia.

This clonotype was found once. The chain links TRBV7-4 to TRBJ2-7, with D perhaps TRBD1 (6 bases). The CDR3 contains 15 residues. Germline CDR1 is SGHVT and CDR2 is SQSDAQ. The V and J ends lost 0 bases and 4 bases respectively, with 13 bases between them. Written as DNA, the CDR3 is TGTGCCAGCAGCTTAGCCATGGGGCAGGGGTACGAGCAGTACTTC. This encodes CASSLAMGQGYEQYF. Drawing the rest from reference TRBV7-4 and TRBJ2-7, the complete variable domain is GAGVSQSPRYKVAKRGRDVALRCDSISGHVTLYWYRQTLGQGSEVLTYSQSDAQRDKSGRPSGRFSAERPERSVSTLKIQRTEQGDSAVYLCASSLAMGQGYEQYFGPGTRLTVT.

The rearrangement links TRBV20-1 to TRBJ2-7; D remains ambiguous. Germline loops: CDR1 DFQATT, CDR2 SNEGSKA (reference sequence). V lost 2 bases and J lost 4, with 12 bases in between. There are 13 residues in the CDR3. The CDR3 spells CSARISNGYEQYF. The CDR3 DNA is TGCAGTGCTAGAATATCAAACGGGTACGAGCAGTACTTC.

This clonotype occurred many times. The chain combines TRBV7-3 with TRBJ2-2; 8 positions agree with TRBD2. CDR1 and CDR2 from the germline V gene are SGHTA and FQGTGA. With V trimmed by 5 bases and J by 6 bases, 11 bases remained unmatched. There are 16 residues in the CDR3. CDR3 sequence reads: CASSPLPGGPPGELFF. CDR3 nucleotide sequence: TGTGCCAGCAGCCCCCTCCCGGGAGGGCCCCCCGGGGAGCTGTTTTTT.

This clonotype was counted at least ten times. The chain employs TRBV28 and TRBJ2-7; unclear D gene. From germline, CDR1 is MDHEN and CDR2 SYDVKM. The CDR3 runs to 13 residues. Trimming cost V 8 bases and J 0 bases, with 11 bases left between them. In nucleotides, the CDR3 is TGTGCCAGCCGCGGTTCCCCCTCCTACGAGCAGTACTTC. Translating it yields CASRGSPSYEQYF.

The table lists this clonotype with many counts. V gene TRBV7-2 combines with J gene TRBJ2-1; TRBD1 agrees at 12 bases. The V segment lost 3 bases and the J segment 8 bases; nucleotides outside the gene matches: 8. From germline, CDR1 is SGHTA and CDR2 FQGNSA. This CDR3 spans 16 amino acids. CDR3 coding DNA: TGTGCCAGCAGCTTCAGGTGGGACAGGGGGCACGATGAGCAGTTCTTC. It yields the protein CASSFRWDRGHDEQFF.

This clonotype was seen once. Since a much larger clone is just one base distant, this may be a read error. V and J are TRBV6-1 and TRBJ1-6; D is ambiguous. CDR3 length: 15 amino acids. Germline CDR1 reads MNHNS; CDR2 reads SASEGT. CDR3 in amino acids: CASSWGRWDNSLLHF. Written as DNA, the CDR3 is TGTGCCAGCAGTTGGGGTCGTTGGGATAATTCACTCCTCCACTTT.

A remark on this clonotype: At one end the junction does not follow the germline gene, possibly because of a read error. The chain links TRBV14 to TRBJ2-7; the D gene is possibly TRBD1 (6 bases). This CDR3 region has 13 residues. The germline V gene has CDR1 SGHDN and CDR2 FVKESK. This chain's CDR3 is CASSVQGNYEQYF. In nucleotides, the CDR3 is TGCGCCAGCAGTGTCCAGGGGAACTACGAGCAGTACTTC.

This clonotype was recorded many times. V is TRBV10-1 and J is TRBJ1-1, with 12 nucleotides matching TRBD1. The germline V gene encodes CDR1 WNHNN and CDR2 SYGVQD (reference sequence). The ends lost 9 bases at V and 1 base at J; junction bases unmatched: 12. The CDR3 length is 17 residues. CDR3 loop: CASSPRDRGQRNTEAFF. CDR3 DNA: TGCGCCAGTTCTCCCCGGGACAGGGGGCAGCGGAACACTGAAGCTTTCTTT.

The table lists this clonotype with many counts. This chain uses TRBV20-1 with TRBJ2-6, with D possibly called TRBD1 or TRBD2 (6 bases each). This CDR3 region has 14 residues. Germline lookup yields CDR1 DFQATT and CDR2 SNEGSKA (reference sequence). V lost 8 bases to trimming and J lost 6 bases, with 17 bases between them. The DNA for the CDR3 is TGCAGTCGGGGGCCCTCCCCGCCGGCCAACGTCCTGACTTTC. Translated, it gives CSRGPSPPANVLTF.

V is TRBV10-2 and J is TRBJ2-5; 8 positions agree with TRBD1. J lost 7 bases, V lost 10 bases, and 2 bases had no gene match. Per the germline V gene, CDR1 is WSHSY and CDR2 is SAAADI. There are 10 residues in the CDR3. CDR3: CATGQGTQYF. Written as DNA, the CDR3 is TGCGCCACCGGACAGGGGACCCAGTACTTC.

This clonotype occurred a few times. V gene TRBV3-1 combines with J gene TRBJ2-2, with 7 bases matching TRBD1. The CDR3 covers 17 residues. The germline V gene encodes CDR1 LGHDT and CDR2 YNNKEL (reference sequence). The J segment lost 2 bases and the V segment lost 4 bases, leaving 10 bases of the junction unmatched. The CDR3 here is CASSLYLGQINTGELFF. CDR3 DNA sequence: TGTGCCAGCAGCCTCTATCTGGGACAGATAAACACCGGGGAGCTGTTTTTT.

The chain recombines TRBV10-3 with TRBJ1-2, with D unresolved. CDR3 length equals 13 residues. Trimming removed 6 bases at V and 8 bases at J, with 16 bases between. From germline, CDR1 is ENHRY and CDR2 SYGVKD. The CDR3 protein is CAIRQPGFEGYTF. As DNA, the CDR3 is TGTGCCATCAGGCAACCGGGATTCGAAGGCTACACCTTC.

Details on this clonotype: Compared with germline, one end of the junction differs, possibly owing to a read error. The chain recombines TRBV7-9 with TRBJ2-6; 9 nucleotides match TRBD1. Germline V gene data show CDR1 as SEHNR and CDR2 as FQNEAQ (reference sequence). CDR3 length: 15 amino acids. For the CDR3, the DNA is TGTGCCAGCAGCCGAAGAACAGGGGGCATGAACACTGAAGCTTTC. Translating gives CASSRRTGGMNTEAF.

Of note for this clonotype: A clone one base away is much larger, so this may be a read error. The chain is built from TRBV3-1 and TRBJ2-2, with no clear D. In germline, CDR1 is LGHDT, CDR2 YNNKEL (reference sequence). V was shortened by 11 bases and J by 6 bases, with 10 bases between the two germline ends. This CDR3 region has 11 residues. The CDR3 sequence is CAGKASGELFF. Written as DNA, the CDR3 is TGTGCCGGCAAGGCGTCCGGGGAGCTGTTTTTT. Complete variable domain (other parts from reference TRBV3-1 and TRBJ2-2): DTAVSQTPKYLVTQMGNDKSIKCEQNLGHDTMYWYKQDSKKFLKIMFSYNNKELIINETVPNRFSPKSPDKAHLNLHINSLELGDSAVYFCAGKASGELFFGEGSRLTVL.

At least ten counts were recorded for this clonotype. The rearrangement joins TRBV7-6 to TRBJ1-5; weak D call: TRBD1 (5 bases). CDR1 is SGHVS and CDR2 is FNYEAQ in the germline V gene. V shed 2 bases and J shed 4 bases, with 18 bases lying between them. This CDR3 region has 17 residues. This CDR3 reads CASSLNSPGSGNQPQHF. CDR3 nucleotides: TGTGCCAGCAGCTTAAATAGTCCAGGGTCGGGAAATCAGCCCCAGCATTTT.

This clonotype was counted many times. The chain combines TRBV6-5 with TRBJ1-4; 9 nucleotides line up with TRBD1. The CDR3 loop spans 15 amino acids. V gave up 6 bases and J gave up 5 bases; unmatched junction bases: 7. Per the germline V gene, CDR1 is MNHEY and CDR2 is SVGAGI. The CDR3 protein is CASSVAGTGNEKLFF. The CDR3 bases are TGTGCCAGCAGCGTCGCCGGGACAGGGAATGAAAAACTGTTTTTT.

The chain links TRBV6-1 to TRBJ1-5; no definite D call. The CDR3 has 15 amino acids. Trimming cost V 8 bases and J 3 bases, with 17 bases left between them. From germline, CDR1 is MNHNS and CDR2 SASEGT. The chain's CDR3 is CASFPTGSTNQPQHF. The CDR3 bases are TGTGCCAGCTTTCCAACGGGTAGTACCAATCAGCCCCAGCATTTT.

V gene TRBV2 combines with J gene TRBJ2-7, with D possibly being TRBD1 or TRBD2 (6 bases each). Germline V gene sequence: CDR1 SNHLY, CDR2 FYNNEI. The CDR3 spans 14 residues. Deletions cut 5 bases from V and 5 bases from J, with 16 bases between. The CDR3: CASSLLGGHDEQYF. The CDR3 bases are TGTGCCAGCAGTTTACTCGGGGGCCACGACGAGCAGTACTTC. Full variable domain (remainder filled in from reference TRBV2 and TRBJ2-7): EPEVTQTPSHQVTQMGQEVILRCVPISNHLYFYWYRQILGQKVEFLVSFYNNEISEKSEIFDDQFSVERPDGSNFTLKIRSTKLEDSAMYFCASSLLGGHDEQYFGPGTRLTVT.

This clonotype came up many times. J is TRBJ2-7 and V is TRBV20-1, with D perhaps TRBD2 (6 bases). The CDR3 extends over 14 amino acids. Trimming removed 2 bases at V and 2 bases at J, with 13 bases between. The germline V gene has CDR1 DFQATT and CDR2 SNEGSKA (reference sequence). In nucleotides, the CDR3 is TGCAGTGCTAGACGCGGGGACTCCACCTACGAGCAGTACTTC. This sequence encodes CSARRGDSTYEQYF.

CDR3 coding DNA: TGCAGCGTTGTGAGCGGGACCTACGAGCAGTACTTC. This encodes CSVVSGTYEQYF. The V call is TRBV29-1, the J call TRBJ2-7, with 7 nucleotides matching TRBD2. CDR1 and CDR2 (germline): SQVTM, ANQGSEA. The CDR3 loop spans 12 amino acids. V lost 4 bases to trimming and J lost 2 bases; unmatched junction nucleotides: 2.

The chain has TRBV9 and TRBJ2-3; D may correspond to TRBD1 or TRBD2 (5 bases each). The V gene lost 0 bases and the J gene lost 4 bases, with 9 bases spanning the gap. The germline CDR1 and CDR2 sequences are SGDLS and YYNGEE. The length of the CDR3 is 14 residues. In nucleotides, the CDR3 is TGTGCCAGCAGCGTAGCCGGGACCCCAGATACGCAGTATTTT. Translation gives CASSVAGTPDTQYF.

The chain has TRBV29-1 and TRBJ2-7; D call uncertain. Germline V gives CDR1 SQVTM, CDR2 ANQGSEA. The length of the CDR3 is 12 residues. The DNA for the CDR3 is TGCGGCGTTGAGGTCTGGGGCTACGAGCAGTACGTC. It encodes CGVEVWGYEQYV.